A single sample is the source of the 13 T cell receptor beta chains below, sequenced in a study of blood T cell repertoires in COVID-19. Clones were sequenced by immunoSEQ multiplex PCR, and TCRdb holds only the in-frame ones, with some missing. Among roughly 140,000 clones listed, roughly 79% were seen once. The sequencing sample was made of peripheral blood. The receptors shown here come from a human donor with acute or convalescent COVID-19. The donor label of this sample is uncertain.

This clone has only a few counts. The gene calls are TRBV2 and TRBJ2-5; possibly TRBD2 for D (7 bases). Germline V CDR1 and CDR2: SNHLY, FYNNEI. This CDR3 contains 14 residues. The ends were cut back, 7 bases at V and 3 bases at J, with 15 bases in the middle. The CDR3 coding sequence is TGTGCCAGCAAAAGGCGGGGGCTTGAAGAGACCCAGTACTTC. Translated: CASKRRGLEETQYF.

The rearrangement joins TRBV2 to TRBJ2-2; 7 nucleotides align to TRBD1. CDR1 and CDR2 (germline): SNHLY, FYNNEI. With V trimmed by 8 bases and J by 3 bases, 6 bases remained unmatched. The CDR3 totals 14 residues. The CDR3 sequence: CASVRQGDTGELFF. The CDR3, as DNA: TGTGCCAGCGTTCGTCAGGGGGACACCGGGGAGCTGTTTTTT.

The gene calls are TRBV10-3 and TRBJ1-4; D is uncertain. The CDR3 runs to 13 residues. The germline V gene has CDR1 ENHRY and CDR2 SYGVKD. V was trimmed by 0 bases and J by 8 bases, leaving 7 bases between them. The CDR3 DNA is TGTGCCATCAGTGAGTCCGGGGTCGAAAAACTGTTTTTT. Its protein product is CAISESGVEKLFF.

The DNA of the CDR3 is TGTGCCAGCATTAGGACAGGGGGCGGGTACTATGGCTACACCTTC. This gives the protein CASIRTGGGYYGYTF. The rearrangement uses TRBV6-5 and TRBJ1-2; TRBD1 agrees at 11 bases. Germline-derived CDR1 and CDR2 are MNHEY and SVGAGI. This CDR3 has 15 residues. J lost 3 bases, V lost 7 bases, and 7 bases had no gene match.

This chain connects TRBV4-1 to TRBJ1-5; no clear D. The CDR3 contains 14 residues. Germline assignment: CDR1 MGHRA and CDR2 YSYEKL. Trimming left V 4 bases short and J 2 bases short, with 9 bases between. In DNA, the CDR3 is TGCGCCAGCAGCCGAGGACTGGGCAATCAGCCCCAGCATTTT. Its translation: CASSRGLGNQPQHF.

V and J are TRBV5-4 and TRBJ1-4, with D perhaps TRBD1 (6 bases). The CDR3 is 13 amino acids. Germline CDR1 reads SGHNT; CDR2 reads YYREEE (reference sequence). V was trimmed by 6 bases and J by 3 bases, leaving 9 bases between them. For the CDR3, the DNA is TGTGCCAGCACTTGGGGGCCTAATGAAAAACTGTTTTTT. Amino acids: CASTWGPNEKLFF.

This clone was counted a few times. The chain employs TRBV10-3 and TRBJ2-5; tentatively, D is TRBD2 (7 bases). The length of the CDR3 is 17 residues. Trimming pared 0 bases from V and 5 bases from J, leaving 19 bases between. Germline V gives CDR1 ENHRY, CDR2 SYGVKD. In nucleotides, the CDR3 is TGTGCCATCAGTGAGTCGAGAGGGGGGGGCCGGGAGGAGACCCAGTACTTC. Its protein is CAISESRGGGREETQYF.

The chain is built from TRBV12-3 or TRBV12-4 and TRBJ1-2; TRBD1 matches 7 bases. The trim removed 10 bases at V and 4 bases at J, leaving 3 bases unmatched. There are 11 residues in the CDR3. CDR3 sequence (DNA): TGTGCCATCCGGACAGGCTATGGCTACACCTTC. Its translation is CAIRTGYGYTF.

The V call is TRBV27, the J call TRBJ1-6; 7 nucleotides match TRBD1. Germline V gives CDR1 MNHEY, CDR2 SMNVEV (reference sequence). The CDR3 loop spans 16 amino acids. J lost 9 bases, V lost 5 bases, and 13 bases had no gene match. The CDR3 nucleotides read TGTGCCAGCAGTCTCCAGACAGGGCTTCTAGGTTCACCCCTCCACTTT. It is translated as CASSLQTGLLGSPLHF.

This clone was detected a few times. The V gene is TRBV18, the J gene TRBJ2-6, with D possibly being TRBD2 (6 bases). This CDR3 has 16 amino acids. V was cut by 2 bases and J by 0 bases, with 8 bases left in between. The germline CDR1 and CDR2 sequences are KGHSH and LQKENI. CDR3 sequence reads: CASSPGGSSGANVLTF. Here the CDR3 DNA reads TGTGCCAGCTCACCAGGAGGGAGCTCTGGGGCCAACGTCCTGACTTTC.

The V and J genes are TRBV27 and TRBJ1-1; no firm D call. The germline V gene encodes CDR1 MNHEY and CDR2 SMNVEV (reference sequence). The CDR3 has 13 amino acids. The ends were cut back, 4 bases at V and 3 bases at J, with 9 bases in the middle. CDR3 sequence: CASSSWLDTEAFF. The CDR3, as DNA: TGTGCCAGCAGTTCTTGGTTAGACACTGAAGCTTTCTTT.

The rearrangement links TRBV10-3 to TRBJ1-1, with 8 nucleotides matching TRBD1. This CDR3 region has 16 residues. CDR1 and CDR2 (germline): ENHRY, SYGVKD. V lost 4 bases, J lost 0 bases, and 7 bases stayed unmatched. This CDR3 is CAISVDRGLMNTEAFF. In nucleotides, the CDR3 is TGTGCCATCAGTGTTGACAGGGGACTTATGAACACTGAAGCTTTCTTT.

The chain carries TRBV5-4 and TRBJ1-4, with 8 bases lining up with TRBD1. CDR1 SGHNT and CDR2 YYREEE come from the germline V gene (reference sequence). The J segment lost 7 bases and the V segment lost 2 bases, leaving 4 bases of the junction unmatched. The length of the CDR3 is 14 residues. CDR3 in DNA: TGTGCCAGCAGCTTTACAGGGGGAACTGAAAAACTGTTTTTT. It yields the protein CASSFTGGTEKLFF.